The text below deals with one T cell receptor beta chain. Profiling relied on immunoSEQ multiplex PCR, and the TCRdb table lists in-frame clones only, not all of them. In the table there are 180,000 or so clones, 82% of which are singletons. Categorization into cohorts depended on clinical history that participants reported. The data are from a study of blood T cell repertoires in COVID-19. Study at large: Samples of COVID-19 (acute and convalescent) were obtained from the United States, Italy and Spain.

The CDR3 has 14 amino acids. After removal of 5 bases from V and 2 bases from J, the junction contained 4 bases not matched to a gene. Per the germline V gene, CDR1 is MNHEY and CDR2 is SMNVEV (reference sequence). Material: PBMCs or T cells enriched from blood (not recorded which). The clonotype was recovered from a man between 45 and 60 years old who had recovered from COVID-19. The V gene is TRBV27, the J gene TRBJ1-2; 8 bases line up with TRBD1. CDR3 in DNA: TGTGCCAGCAGTACACGGACAGGGAACTATGGCTACACCTTC. Protein product: CASSTRTGNYGYTF.